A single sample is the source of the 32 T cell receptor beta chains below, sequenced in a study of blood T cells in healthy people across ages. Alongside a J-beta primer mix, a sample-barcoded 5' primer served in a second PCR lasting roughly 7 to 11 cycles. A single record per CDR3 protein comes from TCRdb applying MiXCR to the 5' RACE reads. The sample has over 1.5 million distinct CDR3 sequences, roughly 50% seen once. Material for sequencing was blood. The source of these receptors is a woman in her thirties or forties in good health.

In DNA, the CDR3 is TGTGCCGGGGGGGACACAGGGGTCGGCTACACCTTC. Encoded protein: CAGGDTGVGYTF. The chain couples TRBV6-6 to TRBJ1-2, with 7 bases that match TRBD1. The CDR3 spans 12 residues. With V trimmed by 11 bases and J by 8 bases, 11 bases remained unmatched. The germline V gene encodes CDR1 MNHNY and CDR2 SVGAGI (reference sequence).

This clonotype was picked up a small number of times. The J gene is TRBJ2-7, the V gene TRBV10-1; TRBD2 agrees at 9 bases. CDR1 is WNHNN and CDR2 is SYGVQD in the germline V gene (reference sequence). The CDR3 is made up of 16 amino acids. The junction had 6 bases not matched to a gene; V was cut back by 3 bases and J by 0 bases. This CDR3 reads CASSDRRGGTSYEQYF. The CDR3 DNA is TGCGCCAGCAGTGACCGGCGGGGGGGAACCTCCTACGAGCAGTACTTC.

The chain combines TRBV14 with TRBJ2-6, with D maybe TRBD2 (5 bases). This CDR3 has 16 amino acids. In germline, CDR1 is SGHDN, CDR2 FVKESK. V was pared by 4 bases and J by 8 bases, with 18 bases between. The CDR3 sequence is CASSPFVGYGTNVLTF. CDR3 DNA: TGTGCCAGCAGCCCGTTTGTGGGGTACGGGACCAACGTCCTGACTTTC.

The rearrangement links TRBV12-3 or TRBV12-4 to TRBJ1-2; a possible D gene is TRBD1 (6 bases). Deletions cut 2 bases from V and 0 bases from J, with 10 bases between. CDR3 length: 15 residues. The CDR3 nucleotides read TGTGCCAGCAGTTTAAGACAGGCTCCTAACTATGGCTACACCTTC. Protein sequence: CASSLRQAPNYGYTF.

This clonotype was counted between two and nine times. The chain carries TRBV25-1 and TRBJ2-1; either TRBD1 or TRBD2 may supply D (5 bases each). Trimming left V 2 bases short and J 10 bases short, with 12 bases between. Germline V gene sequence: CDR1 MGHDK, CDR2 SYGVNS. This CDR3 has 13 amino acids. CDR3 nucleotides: TGTGCCAGCAGTGAAGTGGGGGATCAGGAGCAGTTCTTC. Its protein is CASSEVGDQEQFF.

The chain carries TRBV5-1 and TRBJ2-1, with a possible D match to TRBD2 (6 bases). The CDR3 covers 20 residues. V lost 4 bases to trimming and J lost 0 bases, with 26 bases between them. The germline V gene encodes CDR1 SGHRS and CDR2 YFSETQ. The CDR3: CASSPRHKVGTPSSYNEQFF. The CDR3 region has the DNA TGCGCCAGCAGCCCGCGACACAAAGTAGGGACTCCTAGCTCCTACAATGAGCAGTTCTTC.

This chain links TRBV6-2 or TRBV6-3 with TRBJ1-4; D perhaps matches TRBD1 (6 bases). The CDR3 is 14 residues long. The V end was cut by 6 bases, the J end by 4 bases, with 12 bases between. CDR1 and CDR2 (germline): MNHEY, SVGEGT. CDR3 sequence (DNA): TGTGCCAGCAGCGGGACATCTAATAATGAAAAACTGTTTTTT. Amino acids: CASSGTSNNEKLFF.

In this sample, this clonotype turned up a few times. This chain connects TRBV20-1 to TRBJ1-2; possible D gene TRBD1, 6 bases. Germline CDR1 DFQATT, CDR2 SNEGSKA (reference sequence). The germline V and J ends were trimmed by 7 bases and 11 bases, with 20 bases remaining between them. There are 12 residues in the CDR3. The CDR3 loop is CSVRIVQGKYTF. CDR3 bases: TGCAGTGTGAGGATTGTGCAGGGGAAGTACACCTTC.

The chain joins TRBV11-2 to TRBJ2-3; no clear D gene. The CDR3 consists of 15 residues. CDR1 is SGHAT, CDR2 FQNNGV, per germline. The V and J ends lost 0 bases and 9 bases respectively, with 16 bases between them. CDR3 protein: CASSLESGLLSTQYF. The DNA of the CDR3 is TGTGCCAGCAGCTTAGAATCTGGGCTCCTTTCCACGCAGTATTTT.

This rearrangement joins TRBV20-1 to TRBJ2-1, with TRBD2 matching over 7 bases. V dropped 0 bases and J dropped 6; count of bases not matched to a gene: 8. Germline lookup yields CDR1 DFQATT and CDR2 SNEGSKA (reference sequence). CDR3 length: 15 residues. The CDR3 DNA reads TGCAGTGCTAGAGATTATCGGGGGAGGGCCAATGAGCAGTTCTTC. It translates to CSARDYRGRANEQFF.

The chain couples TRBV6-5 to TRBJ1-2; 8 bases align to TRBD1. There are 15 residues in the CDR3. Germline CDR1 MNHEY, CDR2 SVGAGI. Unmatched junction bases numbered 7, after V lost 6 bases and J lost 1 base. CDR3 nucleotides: TGTGCCAGCAGAACAGGACAGGGCTTTAACTATGGCTACACCTTC. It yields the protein CASRTGQGFNYGYTF.

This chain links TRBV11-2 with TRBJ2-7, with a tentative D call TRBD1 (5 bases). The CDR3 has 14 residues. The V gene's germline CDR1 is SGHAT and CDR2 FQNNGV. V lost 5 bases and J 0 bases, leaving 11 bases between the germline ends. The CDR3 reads CASSLRQYSYEQYF. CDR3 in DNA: TGTGCCAGCAGCCTCCGACAGTACTCCTACGAGCAGTACTTC.

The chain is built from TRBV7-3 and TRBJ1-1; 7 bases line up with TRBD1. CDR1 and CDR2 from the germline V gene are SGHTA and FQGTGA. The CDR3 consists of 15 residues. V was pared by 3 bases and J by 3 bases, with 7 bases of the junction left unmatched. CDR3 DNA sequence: TGTGCCAGCAGCTTGACAGGGAGGGAGGACACTGAAGCTTTCTTT. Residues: CASSLTGREDTEAFF.

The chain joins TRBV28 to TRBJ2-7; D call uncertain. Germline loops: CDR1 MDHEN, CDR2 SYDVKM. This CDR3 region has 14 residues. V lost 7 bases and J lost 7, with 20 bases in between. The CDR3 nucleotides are TGTGCCAGCACCCTAGGAGTTCCCGGTTCGGAGCAGTACTTC. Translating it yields CASTLGVPGSEQYF.

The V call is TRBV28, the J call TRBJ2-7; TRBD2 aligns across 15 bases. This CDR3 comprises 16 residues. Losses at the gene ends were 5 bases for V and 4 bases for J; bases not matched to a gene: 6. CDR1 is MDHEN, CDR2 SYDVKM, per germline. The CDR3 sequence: CASSVAGTSGGYEQYF. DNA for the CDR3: TGTGCCAGCAGTGTAGCCGGGACTAGCGGGGGGTACGAGCAGTACTTC. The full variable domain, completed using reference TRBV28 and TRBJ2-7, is DVKVTQSSRYLVKRTGEKVFLECVQDMDHENMFWYRQDPGLGLRLIYFSYDVKMKEKGDIPEGYSVSREKKERFSLILESASTNQTSMYLCASSVAGTSGGYEQYFGPGTRLTVT.

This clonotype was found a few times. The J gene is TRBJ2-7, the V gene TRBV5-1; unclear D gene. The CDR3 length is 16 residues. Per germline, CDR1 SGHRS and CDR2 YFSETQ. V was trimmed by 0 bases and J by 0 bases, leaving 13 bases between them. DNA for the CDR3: TGCGCCAGCAGCTTGGGTGGCCCGTCGAGCTCCTACGAGCAGTACTTC. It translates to CASSLGGPSSSYEQYF.

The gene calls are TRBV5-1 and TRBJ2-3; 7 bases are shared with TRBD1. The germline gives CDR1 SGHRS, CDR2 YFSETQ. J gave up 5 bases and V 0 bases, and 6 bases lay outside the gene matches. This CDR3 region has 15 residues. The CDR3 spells CASSLGGGQGDTQYF. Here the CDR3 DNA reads TGCGCCAGCAGCTTGGGAGGGGGCCAAGGAGATACGCAGTATTTT.

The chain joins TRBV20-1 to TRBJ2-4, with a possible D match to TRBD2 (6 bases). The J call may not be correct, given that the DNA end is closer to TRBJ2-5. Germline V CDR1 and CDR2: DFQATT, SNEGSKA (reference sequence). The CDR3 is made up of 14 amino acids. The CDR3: CSARNWWGEETQYF. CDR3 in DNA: TGCAGTGCTAGGAACTGGTGGGGGGAAGAGACCCAGTACTTC.

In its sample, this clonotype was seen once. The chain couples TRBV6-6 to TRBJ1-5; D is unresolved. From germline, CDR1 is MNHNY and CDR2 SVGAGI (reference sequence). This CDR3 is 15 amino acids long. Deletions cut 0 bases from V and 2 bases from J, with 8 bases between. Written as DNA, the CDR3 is TGTGCCAGCAGTTACTCACAAGGGCGCAATCAGCCCCAGCATTTT. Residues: CASSYSQGRNQPQHF.

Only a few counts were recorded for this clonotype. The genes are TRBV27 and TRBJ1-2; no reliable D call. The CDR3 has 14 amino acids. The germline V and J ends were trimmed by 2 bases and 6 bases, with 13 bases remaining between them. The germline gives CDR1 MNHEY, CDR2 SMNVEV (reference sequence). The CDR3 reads CASSLTDPADGYTF. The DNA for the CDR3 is TGTGCCAGCAGTTTAACGGACCCAGCAGATGGCTACACCTTC.

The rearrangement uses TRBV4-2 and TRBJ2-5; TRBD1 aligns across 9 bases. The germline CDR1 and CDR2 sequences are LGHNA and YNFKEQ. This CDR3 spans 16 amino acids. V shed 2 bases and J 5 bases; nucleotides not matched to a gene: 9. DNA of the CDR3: TGTGCCAGCAGCCAATCCGGGACAGGGAAGGAGGAGACCCAGTACTTC. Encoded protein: CASSQSGTGKEETQYF.

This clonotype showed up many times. The DNA for the CDR3 is TGCAGCGTTGAAGCGGAGAATCGAGGCCAGGGAGGGAATGAGCAGTTCTTC. Translation: CSVEAENRGQGGNEQFF. The rearrangement links TRBV29-1 to TRBJ2-1; 7 bases align to TRBD2. With 1 base clipped from V and 7 bases from J, the junction kept 16 bases outside the gene matches. The CDR3 length is 17 residues. Germline V CDR1 and CDR2: SQVTM, ANQGSEA.

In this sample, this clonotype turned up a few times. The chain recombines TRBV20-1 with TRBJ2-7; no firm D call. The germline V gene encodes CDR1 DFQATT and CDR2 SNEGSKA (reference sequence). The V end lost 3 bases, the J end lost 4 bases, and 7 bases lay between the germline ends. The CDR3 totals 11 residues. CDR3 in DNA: TGCAGTGCTAGTCCCCGATACGAGCAGTACTTC. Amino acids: CSASPRYEQYF.

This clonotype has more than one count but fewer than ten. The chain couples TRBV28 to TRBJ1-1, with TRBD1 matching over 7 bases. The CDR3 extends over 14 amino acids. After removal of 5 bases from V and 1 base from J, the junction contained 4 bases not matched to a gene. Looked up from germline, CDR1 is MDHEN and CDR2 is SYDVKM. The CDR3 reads CASSPGQRNTEAFF. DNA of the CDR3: TGTGCCAGCAGTCCGGGACAGAGGAACACTGAAGCTTTCTTT.

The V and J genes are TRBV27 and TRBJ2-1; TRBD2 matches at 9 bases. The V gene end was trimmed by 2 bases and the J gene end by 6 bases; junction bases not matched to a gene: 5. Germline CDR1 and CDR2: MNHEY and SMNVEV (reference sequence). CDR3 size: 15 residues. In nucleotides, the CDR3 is TGTGCCAGCAGTTTAGCGGGGGGGCCAGCCAATGAGCAGTTCTTC. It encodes CASSLAGGPANEQFF.

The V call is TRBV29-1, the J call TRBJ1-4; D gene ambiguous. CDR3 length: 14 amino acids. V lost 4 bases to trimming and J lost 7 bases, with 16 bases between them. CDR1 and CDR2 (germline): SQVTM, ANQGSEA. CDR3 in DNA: TGCAGCGTTGTACTCCCTACAAAGGGTGAAAAACTGTTTTTT. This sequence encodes CSVVLPTKGEKLFF. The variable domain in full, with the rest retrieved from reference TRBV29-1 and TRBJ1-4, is SAVISQKPSRDICQRGTSLTIQCQVDSQVTMMFWYRQQPGQSLTLIATANQGSEATYESGFVIDKFPISRPNLTFSTLTVSNMSPEDSSIYLCSVVLPTKGEKLFFGSGTQLSVL.

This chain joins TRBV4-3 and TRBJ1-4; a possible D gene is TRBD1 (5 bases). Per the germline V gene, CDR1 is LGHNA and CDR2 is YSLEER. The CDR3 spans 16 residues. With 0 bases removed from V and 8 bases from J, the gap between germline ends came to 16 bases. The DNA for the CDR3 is TGCGCCAGCAGCCAAGATCCAGGGAGCATGGGAGAAAAACTGTTTTTT. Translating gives CASSQDPGSMGEKLFF.

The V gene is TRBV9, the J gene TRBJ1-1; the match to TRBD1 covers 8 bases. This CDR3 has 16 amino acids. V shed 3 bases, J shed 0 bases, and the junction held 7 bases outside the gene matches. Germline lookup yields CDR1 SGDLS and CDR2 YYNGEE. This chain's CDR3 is CASSGGRQGMNTEAFF. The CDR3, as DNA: TGTGCCAGCAGCGGGGGTCGACAGGGGATGAACACTGAAGCTTTCTTT. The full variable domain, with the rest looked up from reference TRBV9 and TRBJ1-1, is DSGVTQTPKHLITATGQRVTLRCSPRSGDLSVYWYQQSLDQGLQFLIQYYNGEERAKGNILERFSAQQFPDLHSELNLSSLELGDSALYFCASSGGRQGMNTEAFFGQGTRLTVV.

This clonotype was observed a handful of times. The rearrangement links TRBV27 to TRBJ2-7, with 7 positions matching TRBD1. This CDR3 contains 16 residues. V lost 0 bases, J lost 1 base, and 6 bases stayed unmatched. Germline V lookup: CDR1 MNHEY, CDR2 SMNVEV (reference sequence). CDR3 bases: TGTGCCAGCAGTTTATCGGGACAGATCCCTTCCTACGAGCAGTACTTC. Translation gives CASSLSGQIPSYEQYF.

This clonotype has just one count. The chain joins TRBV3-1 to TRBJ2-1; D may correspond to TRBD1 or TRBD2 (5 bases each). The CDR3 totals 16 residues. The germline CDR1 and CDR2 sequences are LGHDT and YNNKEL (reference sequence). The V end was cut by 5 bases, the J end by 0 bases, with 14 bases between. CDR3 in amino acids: CASSTPGRSSYNEQFF. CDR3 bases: TGTGCCAGCAGCACCCCGGGACGGAGCTCCTACAATGAGCAGTTCTTC.

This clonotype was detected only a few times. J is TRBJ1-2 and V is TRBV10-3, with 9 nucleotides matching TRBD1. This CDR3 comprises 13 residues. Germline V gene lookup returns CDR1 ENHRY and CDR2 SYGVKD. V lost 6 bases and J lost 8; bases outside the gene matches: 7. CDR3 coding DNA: TGTGCCATCAGGGGGGGACAGGGTATCGGCTACACCTTC. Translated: CAIRGGQGIGYTF.

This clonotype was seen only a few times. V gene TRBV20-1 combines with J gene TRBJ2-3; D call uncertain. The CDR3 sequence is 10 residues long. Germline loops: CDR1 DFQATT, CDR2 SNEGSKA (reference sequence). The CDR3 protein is CSATRDTQYF. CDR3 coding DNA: TGCAGCGCAACCAGAGATACGCAGTATTTT.